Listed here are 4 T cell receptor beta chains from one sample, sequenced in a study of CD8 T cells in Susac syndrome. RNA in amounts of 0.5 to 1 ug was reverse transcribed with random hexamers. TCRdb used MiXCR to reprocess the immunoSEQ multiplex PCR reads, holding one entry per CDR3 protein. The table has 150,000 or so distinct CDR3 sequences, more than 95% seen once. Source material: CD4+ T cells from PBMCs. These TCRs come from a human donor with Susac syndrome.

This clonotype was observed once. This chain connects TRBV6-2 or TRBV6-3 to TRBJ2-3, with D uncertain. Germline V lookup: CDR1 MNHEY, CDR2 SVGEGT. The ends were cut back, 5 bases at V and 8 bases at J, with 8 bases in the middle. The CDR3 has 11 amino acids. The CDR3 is CASSQGTTQYF. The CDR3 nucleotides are TGTGCCAGCAGTCAAGGCACTACGCAGTATTTT.

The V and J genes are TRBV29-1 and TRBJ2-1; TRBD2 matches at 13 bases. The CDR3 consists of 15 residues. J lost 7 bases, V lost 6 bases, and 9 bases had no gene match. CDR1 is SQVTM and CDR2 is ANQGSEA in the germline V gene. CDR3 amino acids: CSVPGTSGVRNEQFF. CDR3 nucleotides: TGCAGCGTCCCTGGGACTAGCGGGGTCAGGAATGAGCAGTTCTTC.

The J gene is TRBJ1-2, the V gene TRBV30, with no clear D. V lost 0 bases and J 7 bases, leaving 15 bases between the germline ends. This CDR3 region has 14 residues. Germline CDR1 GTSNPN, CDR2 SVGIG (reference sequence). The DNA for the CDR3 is TGTGCCTGGAGTGTACTAGGACTTTCTGGTGGCTACACCTTC. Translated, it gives CAWSVLGLSGGYTF.

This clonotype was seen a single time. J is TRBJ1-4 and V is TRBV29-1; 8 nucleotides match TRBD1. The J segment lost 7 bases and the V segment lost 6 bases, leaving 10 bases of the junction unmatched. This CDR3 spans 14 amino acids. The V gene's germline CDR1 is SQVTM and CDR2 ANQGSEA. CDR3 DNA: TGCAGCGTCCCTTCGGACAGGGAGGGTGAAAAACTGTTTTTT. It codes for CSVPSDREGEKLFF.